The sequence of this T cell receptor (beta chain) was determined in a study of cytomegalovirus exposure and HLA in healthy donors (dated by TCRdb to 2016 to 2017). As for the study more broadly: An earlier analysis of roughly 570 of the donors reported under 300 Gb of sequence data and around 110 million unique TCR beta sequences obtained from approximately 180 million T cells. Every repertoire in the discovery cohort had been generated on one and the same sequencing platform. Typing coverage differed by locus: A, B, C, DRB1 and DQB1 were typed in about 620-630 donors, DQA1 in about 510, DPA1 in around 600, and DPB1 in roughly 470. The study combined high-throughput TCR immunosequencing, statistical association of individual TCRs with disease status, and machine learning to predict cytomegalovirus infection status. Rather than drawing on any new phenotypic data, the later analysis identified candidate immune exposures from TCR beta sequences and the way those sequences occurred across donors. On average, around 240,000 unique TCR beta nucleotide sequences were sequenced per donor among 398 genotyped donors of the cohort, with 15% to 20% of those sequences being non-productive. A later analysis re-examined previously published TCR beta repertoires from just over 650 donors and added high-resolution HLA genotyping to investigate patterns of TCR occurrence. A separate validation cohort of 100 to 150 different subjects was used in addition to the roughly 640-subject first cohort. An early release covering around 630 HLA-typed donors comprised about 300 gigabases of sequencing data and around 80 million unique TCR sequences. The study was designed to test whether signatures of past pathogen exposure could be identified by cataloging public T cell receptors. An earlier analysis of 587 of the donors used high-throughput TCR beta sequencing to judge whether each TCR beta V gene segment behaved as functional or pseudogenic. HLA typing included class I and class II loci at four-digit resolution. The study profiled the T cell repertoires of fewer than 850 subjects by immunosequencing and related them to cytomegalovirus serostatus. Donor age, sex, ethnicity and CMV serostatus were collected together with the repertoire data. About 5 DR-DQ haplotypes were handled as single units for association and clustering, since linkage in the cohort was strong. The genetic ancestry cluster associated with self-reported Caucasian donors included roughly four fifths of the approximately 430 genotyped donors. In a later genetic analysis, genome-wide SNP genotypes for about three fifths of the roughly 670 donors were used, and that subset was treated as a discovery cohort.

V is reduced by 1 base and J by 4 bases, leaving a spacing of 7 bases between them. The germline V gene supplies CDR1 SGHDN and CDR2 FVKESK. The CDR3 runs 13 residues from the cysteine to the phenylalanine. Kept here is only the CDR3 DNA, which spans 39 bases and is read in frame from base 1. The cohort comprised fewer than 750 healthy bone marrow donors. At the time of sampling, all cohort members were nominally healthy, though unrecorded immune exposures were likely present. The donor was CMV seronegative and belonged to the group of 320 or so seronegative cohort members. A peripheral blood sample was provided by each donor, and peripheral blood mononuclear cells were used for TCR beta sequencing. Genomic DNA was extracted from the blood cell samples with the Qiagen DNeasy Blood Extraction Kit. What the authors observed across the whole study: This cohort had only TCR beta chains sequenced, and the lack of alpha or paired-chain data limited which features could be detected. Presence/absence analyses assumed roughly uniform sequencing depth across donors, an assumption that may not hold. In a later analysis, most CMV-associated TCR beta chains were found to appear HLA-restricted, with HLA associations seemingly driven largely by CMV exposure. According to a later genetic analysis, donors in an Asian-associated ancestry cluster had fewer N-insertions in productive TCRs than the approximately 650-donor mean. Specific HLA alleles were associated with around 18,000 TCR beta sequences at a false discovery rate of 0.05 in a later analysis. HLA typing was unavailable for some donors at each locus, so association tests used only the typed subset. A total of fewer than 200 TCR beta chains were listed by the study as associated with cytomegalovirus. The authors suggested that the approach could potentially be extended to other disease states and immunological phenotypes. Because the 87-base-pair reads could not distinguish some IMGT-functional V segments, including TRBV6-2 and TRBV6-3, those segments were excluded. The only immune exposure information available for the cohort was CMV serostatus. A later analysis found that TCR association rates varied across HLA loci, with DRB1 alleles showing the most associated TCRs and HLA-C alleles the fewest. A further reported finding was that TCR beta sequences accurately predicted the HLA-A and HLA-B alleles for most subjects in the first cohort. Broadly in line with IMGT annotations, most TCR beta V segments showed up in productive rearrangements about 87% or about 30% of the time in an earlier analysis of several hundred of the donors. A cluster of highly shared sequence variants was judged likely to be a technical artifact of the sequencing pipeline. Most TCR sequences were observed very rarely across donors, whereas some public TCRs were present in many individuals. In a later analysis, several top co-occurrence clusters were reported to appear linked to parvovirus B19, influenza, CMV and Epstein-Barr virus. An association between a missense DCLRE1C variant and V-gene and J-gene trimming of TCR beta chains was found in a later genetic analysis and replicated in an independent cohort. The classifier was reported to diagnose cytomegalovirus status with high specificity and sensitivity in both the original cohort and the validation cohort. Strong co-occurrence of HLA alleles, especially DR and DQ, made assigning TCR associations to individual alleles difficult. Correlated functional status among segregating V segments might reflect linkage disequilibrium, but an unknown experimental factor could not be ruled out. Compared with equally common non-associated chains, HLA-associated TCR beta chains in a later analysis were more clonally expanded and had lower generation probabilities. Because counts were too low, about 17 rarely observed V segments, including chromosome 9 orphons, were excluded from the earlier analysis of 587 of the donors. Three of the identified cytomegalovirus-associated TCR beta chains were confirmed in vitro to be specific for cytomegalovirus antigens.

To note about this clone: The clone's antigen remains unknown. No clone much larger than this one lies a single base away; base qualities are absent.

Library preparation used the immunoSEQ multiplex PCR assay. For the multiplex PCR, a mixture combining 60 forward primers for TCR Vbeta segments and 13 reverse primers for TCR Jbeta segments was used. A multiplex PCR assay on genomic DNA amplified the CDR3 region of rearranged TCR beta genes. Amplified TCR beta libraries were sequenced as 87-base-pair reads on the Illumina HiSeq System. In the source study's methods: A later analysis tallied approximately 87 million unique TCR beta chains across the approximately 670 repertoires, and around 10 million of those chains were shared by two or more donors. Raw reads were error-corrected and collapsed into unique sequences by a nearest-neighbor algorithm in which closely related sequences were merged to remove PCR and sequencing errors. CDR3 sequences were aligned to IMGT reference sequences to assign V, D and J gene segments. For a sequence to be retained, a match of at least six nucleotides was required to both a V gene segment and a J gene segment. A rearrangement was called productive if the CDR3 had no stop codons and remained in frame with V and J, and every other rearrangement was called non-productive. CDR3 was defined by IMGT convention, running from the second conserved V-encoded cysteine to the conserved J-encoded phenylalanine. In an earlier analysis of just under 600 of the donors, sequences lacking an unambiguous match to a single V gene segment were excluded. In an earlier analysis of 450 to 700 of the donors, V segments were called functional above 56.7% productive rearrangements and were called segregating when the between-donor standard deviation exceeded 5%. A statistical classification framework was developed to diagnose cytomegalovirus status using the catalog of TCR beta chain sequences. A later analysis assigned V and J genes by comparing TCR nucleotide sequences with IMGT/GENE-DB human TR gene sequences. The TCRdist pipeline was used in a later analysis to assign CDR3 sequences and most-parsimonious VDJ recombination scenarios. A later analysis defined each TCR beta chain by its CDR3 amino acid sequence plus V-gene family, and excluded reads lacking a unique V-gene family. To address suspected cross-contamination and a sequencing artifact, a later analysis removed some 620 highly shared, low-generation-probability nucleotide sequences. In a later analysis, a clonal expansion index was calculated for each public chain from normalized within-repertoire ranks of inferred template counts. In a later analysis, generation probabilities were computed using a VDJ recombination model fitted to out-of-frame rearrangements, and the results were checked against IGoR. In a later analysis, TCR-TCR, TCR-HLA and TCR-CMV co-occurrence was scored with hypergeometric tests, and a repertoire-size bias correction was applied to TCR pairs. In a later analysis, false discovery rates were estimated by permuting HLA or CMV assignments 20 times. In a later analysis, co-occurring TCRs were grouped using DBSCAN, and TCRdist sequence similarity was added for clustering within HLA-allele-positive subsets. For co-occurrence clustering, repertoires with fewer than 30,000 or more than 120,000 public chains were excluded, along with 4 to 6 repertoires with anomalous nucleotide sharing. Imported from immuneACCESS, the table was reduced by TCRdb to in-frame sequences with V and J called. These copies leave out some clones; in studies compared against another copy, an unresolved V gene accounts for under half, and the cause of the remainder is not known. That table furnishes V, J and clone size, whereas the DNA furnished D and trimming. The sample table records about 180,000 clones; 82% of these occur just once. The ten most abundant clones make up roughly 0.5% of the sample.

The rearranged segments are TRBV14 and TRBJ1-2, with no confidently assigned D gene. Sequencing was performed on PBMCs. The TCR originated in a woman aged 45-65 years in good health and CMV-seronegative. The DNA sequence reads TGTGCCAGCAGCCAAGGCCGGGGCTATGGCTACACCTTC. It translates as CASSQGRGYGYTF.